These T cell receptor beta chains were read from a single sample in a study of vaccination effects on CD4 cells after COVID-19. Data came from immunoSEQ multiplex PCR; TCRdb stores just in-frame clones and leaves some out. The data hold 50,000 to 70,000 clones, with about 72% observed a single time. The antigens these receptors bind are not known. The sequencing here drew on CD4+ T cells from PBMCs cultured without peptide, taken before COVID-19 vaccination. The receptors originated from a human donor who had a prior SARS-CoV-2 infection. CDR3s include the opening cysteine and the closing phenylalanine or tryptophan. Each record gives: V gene, clone size, J gene, D gene, CDR3 protein, CDR3 DNA. The D gene is left open where the match is weak. Clone sizes are given selectively: once, few, many, or a class where the clone is expanded.

v_gene: TRBV5-1; abundance: NA; j_gene: TRBJ2-1; d_gene: NA; CDR3aa: CASSFGNEQFF; CDR3nt: TGCGCCAGCAGCTTTGGCAATGAGCAGTTCTTC
v_gene: TRBV24-1; abundance: NA; j_gene: TRBJ2-1; d_gene: NA; CDR3aa: CATSDSSGRSYNEQFF; CDR3nt: TGTGCCACCAGTGATAGTAGCGGACGCTCCTACAATGAGCAGTTCTTC
v_gene: TRBV2; abundance: NA; j_gene: TRBJ2-1; d_gene: TRBD2; CDR3aa: CASRAGLTVDEQFF; CDR3nt: TGTGCCAGCAGAGCGGGACTTACGGTGGATGAGCAGTTCTTC
v_gene: TRBV7-9; abundance: NA; j_gene: TRBJ1-2; d_gene: NA; CDR3aa: CASSPGVHYGYTF; CDR3nt: TGTGCCAGCAGCCCGGGGGTTCACTATGGCTACACCTTC
v_gene: TRBV7-2; abundance: NA; j_gene: TRBJ2-3; d_gene: NA; CDR3aa: CASSLATGADTQYF; CDR3nt: TGTGCCAGCAGCTTAGCGACTGGGGCGGATACGCAGTATTTT
v_gene: TRBV7-2; abundance: NA; j_gene: TRBJ2-4; d_gene: TRBD2; CDR3aa: CASSFGLAGVSGIQYF; CDR3nt: TGTGCCAGCAGCTTTGGGCTAGCGGGAGTCTCCGGCATTCAGTACTTC
v_gene: TRBV10-3; abundance: NA; j_gene: TRBJ2-5; d_gene: TRBD2; CDR3aa: CAISESRTRRETQYF; CDR3nt: TGTGCCATCAGTGAGTCGAGGACTAGGAGGGAGACCCAGTACTTC
v_gene: TRBV21-1; abundance: NA; j_gene: TRBJ1-2; d_gene: NA; CDR3aa: CASISLFRDLSWYGYTF; CDR3nt: TGTGCCAGCATCTCACTATTCCGGGATCTCTCGTGGTATGGCTACACCTTC
v_gene: TRBV18; abundance: NA; j_gene: TRBJ1-4; d_gene: NA; CDR3aa: CASSLTDSATNEKLFF; CDR3nt: TGTGCCAGCTCACTTACCGACAGTGCAACTAATGAAAAACTGTTTTTT
v_gene: TRBV6-5; abundance: NA; j_gene: TRBJ1-2; d_gene: NA; CDR3aa: CASRDYRQEDIGYTF; CDR3nt: TGTGCCAGCAGGGACTACAGACAGGAGGATATAGGCTACACCTTC
v_gene: TRBV18; abundance: NA; j_gene: TRBJ2-5; d_gene: TRBD2; CDR3aa: CASSSGLAGDGETQYF; CDR3nt: TGTGCCAGCTCAAGCGGACTAGCGGGAGATGGGGAGACCCAGTACTTC
v_gene: TRBV27; abundance: few; j_gene: TRBJ1-6; d_gene: NA; CDR3aa: CASSLGGTNNSPLHF; CDR3nt: TGTGCCAGCAGTTTGGGGGGGACCAATAATTCACCCCTCCACTTT
v_gene: TRBV6-6; abundance: NA; j_gene: TRBJ1-4; d_gene: NA; CDR3aa: CASSYSHRVEKLFF; CDR3nt: TGTGCCAGCAGTTACTCCCACCGAGTTGAAAAACTGTTTTTT
v_gene: TRBV11-1; abundance: NA; j_gene: TRBJ1-1; d_gene: NA; CDR3aa: CASTLTTGNTEAFF; CDR3nt: TGTGCCAGCACCCTTACGACTGGAAACACTGAAGCTTTCTTT
v_gene: TRBV2; abundance: NA; j_gene: TRBJ1-3; d_gene: TRBD1; CDR3aa: CASIPGQQRNTIYF; CDR3nt: TGTGCCAGCATCCCGGGACAGCAAAGAAACACCATATATTTT
v_gene: TRBV5-1; abundance: once; j_gene: TRBJ2-1; d_gene: NA; CDR3aa: CASSSRQSSYNEQFF; CDR3nt: TGCGCCAGCAGTTCGAGACAGAGCTCCTACAATGAGCAGTTCTTC
v_gene: TRBV20-1; abundance: NA; j_gene: TRBJ2-3; d_gene: TRBD2; CDR3aa: CSASRGDHTDTQYF; CDR3nt: TGCAGTGCTAGTCGGGGGGACCACACAGATACGCAGTATTTT
v_gene: TRBV6-5; abundance: NA; j_gene: TRBJ2-7; d_gene: NA; CDR3aa: CATFSGRDLNYEQYF; CDR3nt: TGTGCCACCTTCTCGGGCAGGGACCTTAACTACGAGCAGTACTTC
v_gene: TRBV18; abundance: once; j_gene: TRBJ2-3; d_gene: NA; CDR3aa: CASSRTQNPTDTQYF; CDR3nt: TGTGCCAGCTCACGGACCCAGAACCCCACAGATACGCAGTATTTT
v_gene: TRBV19; abundance: NA; j_gene: TRBJ1-2; d_gene: NA; CDR3aa: CAGEDSGLYTF; CDR3nt: TGTGCCGGCGAAGACTCGGGACTCTACACCTTC
v_gene: TRBV27; abundance: NA; j_gene: TRBJ2-2; d_gene: NA; CDR3aa: CASSFSTGELFF; CDR3nt: TGTGCCAGCAGTTTCTCCACCGGGGAGCTGTTTTTT
v_gene: TRBV4-1; abundance: once; j_gene: TRBJ2-2; d_gene: TRBD1; CDR3aa: CASSQGRSRGLTGELFF; CDR3nt: TGCGCCAGCAGCCAAGGCCGGAGCAGGGGGCTTACCGGGGAGCTGTTTTTT
v_gene: TRBV7-3; abundance: NA; j_gene: TRBJ1-3; d_gene: NA; CDR3aa: CASSPQWGSGNTIYF; CDR3nt: TGTGCCAGCAGCCCTCAATGGGGCTCTGGAAACACCATATATTTT
v_gene: TRBV5-5; abundance: NA; j_gene: TRBJ1-1; d_gene: NA; CDR3aa: CASSLEGTEAFF; CDR3nt: TGTGCCAGCAGCTTGGAGGGCACTGAAGCTTTCTTT
v_gene: TRBV5-6; abundance: NA; j_gene: TRBJ2-5; d_gene: TRBD1; CDR3aa: CASSHSDRGETQYF; CDR3nt: TGTGCCAGCAGCCACTCTGACAGGGGGGAGACCCAGTACTTC
v_gene: TRBV25-1; abundance: NA; j_gene: TRBJ2-1; d_gene: NA; CDR3aa: CASSGRGSNEQFF; CDR3nt: TGTGCCAGCTCCGGTCGGGGGAGTAATGAGCAGTTCTTC
v_gene: TRBV19; abundance: NA; j_gene: TRBJ1-2; d_gene: NA; CDR3aa: CASSPTLQGRGGYTF; CDR3nt: TGTGCCAGTAGTCCTACTTTGCAGGGCCGTGGGGGCTACACCTTC
v_gene: TRBV15; abundance: NA; j_gene: TRBJ1-2; d_gene: NA; CDR3aa: CATSRVKGSIGYTF; CDR3nt: TGTGCCACCAGCAGAGTAAAGGGGTCAATTGGCTACACCTTC
v_gene: TRBV7-9; abundance: NA; j_gene: TRBJ2-1; d_gene: NA; CDR3aa: CASSLEKAYNEQFF; CDR3nt: TGTGCCAGCAGCTTAGAGAAAGCCTACAATGAGCAGTTCTTC
v_gene: TRBV6-5; abundance: NA; j_gene: TRBJ1-4; d_gene: TRBD1; CDR3aa: CASSYRTGLDEKLFF; CDR3nt: TGTGCCAGCAGTTACCGGACAGGGTTGGATGAAAAACTGTTTTTT
v_gene: TRBV6-5; abundance: NA; j_gene: TRBJ2-7; d_gene: NA; CDR3aa: CASSLLAGANYEQYF; CDR3nt: TGTGCCAGCAGTCTACTGGCGGGGGCTAACTACGAGCAGTACTTC
v_gene: TRBV6-2/TRBV6-3; abundance: NA; j_gene: TRBJ2-3; d_gene: TRBD2; CDR3aa: CASSSFGLAGYTDTQYF; CDR3nt: TGTGCCAGCAGTTCGTTCGGGCTAGCGGGATATACAGATACGCAGTATTTT
v_gene: TRBV7-2; abundance: NA; j_gene: TRBJ1-1; d_gene: TRBD1; CDR3aa: CASSLIDRGGTEAFF; CDR3nt: TGTGCCAGCAGCTTAATAGACAGGGGAGGCACTGAAGCTTTCTTT
v_gene: TRBV9; abundance: NA; j_gene: TRBJ2-5; d_gene: TRBD2; CDR3aa: CASSVALASGGQETQYF; CDR3nt: TGTGCCAGCAGCGTAGCTCTGGCTAGCGGGGGCCAAGAGACCCAGTACTTC
v_gene: TRBV18; abundance: NA; j_gene: TRBJ1-4; d_gene: NA; CDR3aa: CASSPREGTNEKLFF; CDR3nt: TGTGCCAGCTCACCACGTGAGGGGACTAATGAAAAACTGTTTTTT
v_gene: TRBV18; abundance: NA; j_gene: TRBJ1-5; d_gene: NA; CDR3aa: CASSEGGGDQPQHF; CDR3nt: TGTGCCAGCTCGGAGGGCGGGGGGGATCAGCCCCAGCATTTT
v_gene: TRBV5-1; abundance: NA; j_gene: TRBJ2-7; d_gene: TRBD1; CDR3aa: CASSLRTGGNEQYF; CDR3nt: TGCGCCAGCAGCTTGAGGACAGGGGGTAACGAGCAGTACTTC
v_gene: TRBV19; abundance: NA; j_gene: TRBJ2-3; d_gene: TRBD2; CDR3aa: CASSIEKSRGGGSDTQYF; CDR3nt: TGTGCCAGTAGTATAGAGAAATCCCGAGGCGGGGGGTCGGATACGCAGTATTTT
v_gene: TRBV21-1; abundance: NA; j_gene: TRBJ2-2; d_gene: NA; CDR3aa: CASMGPYQNTGELFF; CDR3nt: TGTGCCAGCATGGGGCCCTATCAGAACACCGGGGAGCTGTTTTTT
v_gene: TRBV7-2; abundance: once; j_gene: TRBJ2-5; d_gene: NA; CDR3aa: CASSVTGGARTQYF; CDR3nt: TGTGCCAGCAGCGTTACAGGTGGAGCGCGGACCCAGTACTTC
v_gene: TRBV7-2; abundance: NA; j_gene: TRBJ2-1; d_gene: NA; CDR3aa: CASSPTAYNEQFF; CDR3nt: TGTGCCAGCAGCCCGACAGCCTACAATGAGCAGTTCTTC
v_gene: TRBV18; abundance: NA; j_gene: TRBJ2-7; d_gene: NA; CDR3aa: CASSPGGEHEQYF; CDR3nt: TGTGCCAGCTCACCAGGGGGTGAGCACGAGCAGTACTTC
v_gene: TRBV2; abundance: NA; j_gene: TRBJ2-7; d_gene: NA; CDR3aa: CASSKTADEQYF; CDR3nt: TGTGCCAGCAGTAAGACCGCGGACGAGCAGTACTTC
v_gene: TRBV15; abundance: NA; j_gene: TRBJ1-2; d_gene: NA; CDR3aa: CATSRDSGYGYTF; CDR3nt: TGTGCCACCAGCAGGGACAGCGGCTATGGCTACACCTTC
v_gene: TRBV10-3; abundance: NA; j_gene: TRBJ2-1; d_gene: TRBD2; CDR3aa: CAISETGLAGANEQFF; CDR3nt: TGTGCCATCAGTGAGACGGGACTAGCGGGAGCCAATGAGCAGTTCTTC